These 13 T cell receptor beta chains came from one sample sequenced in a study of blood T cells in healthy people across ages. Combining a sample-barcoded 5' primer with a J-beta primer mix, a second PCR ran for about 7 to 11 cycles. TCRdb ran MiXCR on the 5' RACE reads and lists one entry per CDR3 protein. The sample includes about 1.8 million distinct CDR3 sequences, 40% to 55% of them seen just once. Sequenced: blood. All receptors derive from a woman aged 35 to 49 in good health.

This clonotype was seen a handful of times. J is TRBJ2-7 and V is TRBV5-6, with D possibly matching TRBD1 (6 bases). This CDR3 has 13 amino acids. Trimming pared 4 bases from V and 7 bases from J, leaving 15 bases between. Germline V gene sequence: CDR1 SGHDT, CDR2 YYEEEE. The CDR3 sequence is CASSRGQTQEQYF. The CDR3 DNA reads TGTGCCAGCAGCCGCGGACAGACGCAGGAGCAGTACTTC.

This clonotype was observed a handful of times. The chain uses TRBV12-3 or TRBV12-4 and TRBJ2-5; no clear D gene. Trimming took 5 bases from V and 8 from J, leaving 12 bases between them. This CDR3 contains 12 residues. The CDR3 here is CASSPLALTQYF. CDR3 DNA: TGTGCCAGCAGTCCCCTGGCTCTAACCCAGTACTTC.

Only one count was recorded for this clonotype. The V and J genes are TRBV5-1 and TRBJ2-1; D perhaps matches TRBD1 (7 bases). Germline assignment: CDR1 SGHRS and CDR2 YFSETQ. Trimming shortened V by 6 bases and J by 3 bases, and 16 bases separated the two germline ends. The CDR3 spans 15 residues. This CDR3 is CASTPGGQNYNEQFF. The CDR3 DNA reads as TGCGCCAGCACCCCCGGGGGACAGAACTACAATGAGCAGTTCTTC.

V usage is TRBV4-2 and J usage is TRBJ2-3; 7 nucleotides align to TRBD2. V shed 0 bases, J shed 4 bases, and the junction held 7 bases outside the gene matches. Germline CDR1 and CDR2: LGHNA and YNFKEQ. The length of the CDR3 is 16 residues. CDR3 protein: CASSQEAGLKSDTQYF. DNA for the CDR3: TGTGCCAGCAGCCAAGAAGCGGGACTGAAATCAGATACGCAGTATTTT.

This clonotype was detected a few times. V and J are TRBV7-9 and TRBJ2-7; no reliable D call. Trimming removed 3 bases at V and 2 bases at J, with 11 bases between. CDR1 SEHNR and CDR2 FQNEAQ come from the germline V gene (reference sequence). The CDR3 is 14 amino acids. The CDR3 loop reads CASSFGQDAYEQYF. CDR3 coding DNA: TGTGCCAGCAGCTTTGGGCAGGACGCCTACGAGCAGTACTTC.

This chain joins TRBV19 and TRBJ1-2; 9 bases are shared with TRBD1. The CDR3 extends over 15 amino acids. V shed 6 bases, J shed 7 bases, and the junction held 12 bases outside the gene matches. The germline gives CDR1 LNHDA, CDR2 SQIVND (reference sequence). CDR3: CASSAGQGTLPGYTF. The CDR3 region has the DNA TGTGCCAGTAGCGCTGGACAGGGGACTCTTCCTGGCTACACCTTC.

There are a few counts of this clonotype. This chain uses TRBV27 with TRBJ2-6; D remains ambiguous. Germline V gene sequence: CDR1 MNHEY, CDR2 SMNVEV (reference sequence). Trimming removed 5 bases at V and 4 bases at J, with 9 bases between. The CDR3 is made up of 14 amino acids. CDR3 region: CASSLYLGANVLTF. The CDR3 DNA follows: TGTGCCAGCAGTCTCTACCTCGGGGCCAACGTCCTGACTTTC. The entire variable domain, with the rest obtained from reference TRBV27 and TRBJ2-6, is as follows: EAQVTQNPRYLITVTGKKLTVTCSQNMNHEYMSWYRQDPGLGLRQIYYSMNVEVTDKGDVPEGYKVSRKEKRNFPLILESPSPNQTSLYFCASSLYLGANVLTFGAGSRLTVL.

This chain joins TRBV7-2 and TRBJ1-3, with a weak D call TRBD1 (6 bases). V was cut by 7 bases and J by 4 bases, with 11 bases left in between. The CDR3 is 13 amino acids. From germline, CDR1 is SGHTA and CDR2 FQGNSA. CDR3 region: CASTPDRGNTIYF. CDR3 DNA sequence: TGTGCCAGCACCCCTGACAGGGGAAACACCATATATTTT.

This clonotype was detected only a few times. The CDR3 coding sequence is TGCAGCGTACCATCCTTTTCTAAACAGGGGGAGGCAAACTATGGCTACACCTTC. Its translation: CSVPSFSKQGEANYGYTF. This chain uses TRBV29-1 with TRBJ1-2, with 8 bases that match TRBD1. CDR1 SQVTM and CDR2 ANQGSEA come from the germline V gene. J was trimmed by 2 bases and V by 6 bases; bases with no gene match: 20. The CDR3 is made up of 18 amino acids. The full variable domain, with the rest looked up from reference TRBV29-1 and TRBJ1-2, is SAVISQKPSRDICQRGTSLTIQCQVDSQVTMMFWYRQQPGQSLTLIATANQGSEATYESGFVIDKFPISRPNLTFSTLTVSNMSPEDSSIYLCSVPSFSKQGEANYGYTFGSGTRLTVV.

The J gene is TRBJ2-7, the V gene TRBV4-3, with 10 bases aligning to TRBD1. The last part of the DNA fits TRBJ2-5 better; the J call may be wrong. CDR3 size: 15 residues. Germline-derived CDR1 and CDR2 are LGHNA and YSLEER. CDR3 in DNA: TGCGCCAGCAGCGCGGGACAGGGGCTGGGAGAGACCCAGTACTTC. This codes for CASSAGQGLGETQYF.

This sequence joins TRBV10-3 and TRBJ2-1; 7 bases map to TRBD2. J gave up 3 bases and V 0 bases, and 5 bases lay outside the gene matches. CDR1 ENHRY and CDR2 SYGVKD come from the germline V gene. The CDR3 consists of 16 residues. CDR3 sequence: CAISESGGRGYNEQFF. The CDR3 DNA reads TGTGCCATCAGTGAGTCCGGAGGGAGGGGCTACAATGAGCAGTTCTTC.

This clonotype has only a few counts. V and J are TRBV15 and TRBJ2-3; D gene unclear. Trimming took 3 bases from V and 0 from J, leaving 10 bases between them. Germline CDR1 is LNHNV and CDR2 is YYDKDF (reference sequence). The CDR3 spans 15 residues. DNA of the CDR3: TGTGCCACCAGCAGCCAGAAGACAAGCACAGATACGCAGTATTTT. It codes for CATSSQKTSTDTQYF.

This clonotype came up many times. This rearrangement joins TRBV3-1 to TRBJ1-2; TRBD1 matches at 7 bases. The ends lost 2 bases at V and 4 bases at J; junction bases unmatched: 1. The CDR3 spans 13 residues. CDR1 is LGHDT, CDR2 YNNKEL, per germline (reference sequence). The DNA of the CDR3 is TGTGCCAGCAGCCAACAGGGGGTCTATGGCTACACCTTC. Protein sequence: CASSQQGVYGYTF.